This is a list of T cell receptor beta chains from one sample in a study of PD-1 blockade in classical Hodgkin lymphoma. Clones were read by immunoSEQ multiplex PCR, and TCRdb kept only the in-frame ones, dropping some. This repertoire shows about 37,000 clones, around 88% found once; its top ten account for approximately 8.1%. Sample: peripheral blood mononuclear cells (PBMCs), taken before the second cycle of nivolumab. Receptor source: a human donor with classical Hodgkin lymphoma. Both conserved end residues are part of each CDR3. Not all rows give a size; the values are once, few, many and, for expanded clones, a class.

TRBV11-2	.	CASSLSRAETFF
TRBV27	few	CASSASSFGRASEQFF
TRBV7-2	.	CASQPNRGLGANEQFF
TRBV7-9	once	CASSLVAGGEQYF
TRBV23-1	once	CASPPREQYF
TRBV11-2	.	CASSSRGRNSYNEQFF
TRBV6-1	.	CASGGVADNEQFF
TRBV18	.	CASSPPLGREETQYF
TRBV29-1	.	CSVRATGLGQPQHF
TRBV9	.	CASSAQGYDAETQYF
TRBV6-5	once	CVKTGMSYNEQFF
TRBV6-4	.	CASSDSEGQPQHF
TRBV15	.	CATSRDRLGALVTGELFF
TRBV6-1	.	CASSDYRDRSTDTQYF
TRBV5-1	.	CASSPPTTAEAYNEQFF
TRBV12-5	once	CASGLGQGVGAFF
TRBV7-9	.	CASSLIGQDPTGEQYF
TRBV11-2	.	CASSSRWDRGIVAKNIQYF
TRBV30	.	CAWSVQVGQGVRFYQPQHF
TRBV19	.	CASRGTSGRSYEQYF
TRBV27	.	CASSLLPGAGQPQHF
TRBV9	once	CASTLGGSSEQYF
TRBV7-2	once	CASSRRRLATYEQYF
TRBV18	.	CASSRERGLSSGNTIYF
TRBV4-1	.	CASSLGEAGELFF
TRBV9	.	CASSVGPRQGEETQYF
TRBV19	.	CASSEDGAGGYTDTQYF
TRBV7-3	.	CASSRGTADTQYF
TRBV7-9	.	CASSQATSGMEETQYF
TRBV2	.	CASSEEQGMFETQYF
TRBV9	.	CASSVVEGDSYNEQFF
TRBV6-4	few	CASSATTLFGGDTQYF
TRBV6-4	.	CASSRTGGPGNTIYF
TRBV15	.	CATSRGGSSYNEQFF
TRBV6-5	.	CASSYSRQGVRQFF
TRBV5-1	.	CASSFNGGPDTQYF
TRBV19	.	CASSMVGGRRYSNQPQHF
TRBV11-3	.	CASSFPDDLSWTDNQETQYF
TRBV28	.	CASSLGDLLWDRGYGFAEAFF
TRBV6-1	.	CASAETQYF